This TCR beta chain appears in the sequencing data of a study of blood T cell repertoires in COVID-19. Study-wide background: Acute and convalescent COVID-19 samples came from the United States, Italy and Spain. Sources were T cells, B-cell-depleted T cells, or PBMCs; the material itself was cDNA or gDNA.

As originally analysed: Amplification of reference gene primers was used by the study to estimate nucleated cell counts. Here immunoSEQ multiplex PCR was the method, and the copy in TCRdb shows in-frame clones only, minus some. V and J calls and clone size are given by that table; D and trimming were obtained from the DNA. Among tens of thousands of clones listed, about 89% were seen once. The junction had 7 bases not matched to a gene; V was cut back by 8 bases and J by 4 bases. The CDR3 spans 15 residues. CDR1 and CDR2 from the germline V gene are KGHSH and LQKENI. This TCR was sampled from a man between 50 and 59 years old with active COVID-19. The J gene is TRBJ2-2, the V gene TRBV18; 10 bases are a match to TRBD1. Input material: peripheral blood. For the CDR3, the DNA is TGTGCCAGCACCCGGGACAGGGGACCCACCGGGGAGCTGTTTTTT. This translates into CASTRDRGPTGELFF.